This note documents a single TCR beta chain sequence. What it binds is unknown. Primers: 60 Vbeta forward and 13 Jbeta reverse. As handled by the study authors: There were about 88 million unique TCR beta chains by a later count, and 8.5 million to 14 million of them were shared. The data were produced by immunoSEQ multiplex PCR, yet TCRdb's version contains in-frame clones alone and is incomplete. V, J and clone size are taken as reported in that table, and D and trimming were inferred from the DNA itself. The sample yields under 130,000 clones, roughly 13% seen once. This specimen belongs to a study of cytomegalovirus exposure and HLA in healthy donors. General study findings and limits: Previous analysis showed most TCR beta V segments were productive about 87% or about 30% of the time.

This CDR3 spans 14 amino acids. Between the trimmed V and J ends, which lost 2 bases and 8 bases, there was a span of 13 bases. In germline, CDR1 is MNHNY, CDR2 SVGAGI (reference sequence). The sequencing sample was made of PBMCs. This sequence originates from a man aged 35 to 55 in good health and CMV-seropositive. The chain combines TRBV6-6 with TRBJ2-1; D remains ambiguous. CDR3 in DNA: TGTGCCAGCAGTTACGGTGCGACTTACGATGAGCAGTTCTTC. Protein product: CASSYGATYDEQFF.